This entry features one TCR beta chain sequence. Through 5' RACE with UMI labels, the TRB cDNA libraries were prepared. TCRdb re-called the 5' RACE reads, yielding one record per CDR3 amino acid sequence without DNA. The repertoire table contains 84,000 or so distinct CDR3 sequences. These data come from a study of CXCR3-negative and CXCR3-positive naive CD8 T cells. This CDR3 has 11 residues. CDR1 SQVTM and CDR2 ANQGSEA come from the germline V gene. The chain joins TRBV29-1 to TRBJ2-1. This TCR derives from a human donor in good health. Some clones in this sample may be carry-over from other donors' samples. The sample was naive CXCR3- CD8+ T cells from blood. The subset denotes: CD45RO-CCR7+CD27+CD95- naive CD8+ T cells lacking CXCR3 (TNR3-). The CDR3 is CSVSFPNEQFF.